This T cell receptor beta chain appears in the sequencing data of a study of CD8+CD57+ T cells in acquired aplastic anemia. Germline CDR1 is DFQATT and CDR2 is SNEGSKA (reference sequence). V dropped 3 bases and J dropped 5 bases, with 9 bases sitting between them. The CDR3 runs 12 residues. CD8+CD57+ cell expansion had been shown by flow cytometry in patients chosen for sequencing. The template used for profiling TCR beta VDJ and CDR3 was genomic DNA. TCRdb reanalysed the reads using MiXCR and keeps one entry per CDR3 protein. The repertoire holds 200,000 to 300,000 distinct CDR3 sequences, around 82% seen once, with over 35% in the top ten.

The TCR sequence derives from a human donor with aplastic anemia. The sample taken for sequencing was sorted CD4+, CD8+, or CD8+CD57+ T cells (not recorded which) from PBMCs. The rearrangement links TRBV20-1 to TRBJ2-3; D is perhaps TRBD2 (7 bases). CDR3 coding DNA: TGCAGTGCTAGGCGGGGGCTAGATACGCAGTATTTT. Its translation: CSARRGLDTQYF.